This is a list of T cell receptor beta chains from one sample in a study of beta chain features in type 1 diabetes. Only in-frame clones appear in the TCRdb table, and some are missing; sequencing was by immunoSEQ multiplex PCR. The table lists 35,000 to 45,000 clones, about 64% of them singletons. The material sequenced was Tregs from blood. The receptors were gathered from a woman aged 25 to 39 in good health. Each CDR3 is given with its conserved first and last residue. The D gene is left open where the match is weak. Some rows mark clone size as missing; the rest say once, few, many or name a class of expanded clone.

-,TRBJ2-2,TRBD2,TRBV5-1,CASSRSSGRVGTGELFF,TGCGCCAGCAGTCGATCTAGCGGGAGAGTCGGCACCGGGGAGCTGTTTTTT
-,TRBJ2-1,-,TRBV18,CASSPPWALAYNEQFF,TGTGCCAGCTCACCTCCGTGGGCGCTCGCCTACAATGAGCAGTTCTTC
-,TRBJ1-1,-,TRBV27,CASSLSAGTEAFF,TGTGCCAGCAGTTTATCTGCAGGCACTGAAGCTTTCTTT
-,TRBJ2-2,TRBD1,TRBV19,CATRQGARDTGELFF,TGTGCCACCCGACAGGGGGCGAGGGACACCGGGGAGCTGTTTTTT
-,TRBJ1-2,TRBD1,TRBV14,CASSQGGQGHGYTF,TGTGCCAGCAGCCAAGGAGGACAGGGACATGGCTACACCTTC
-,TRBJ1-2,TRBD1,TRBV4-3,CASSRGTGGVYGYTF,TGCGCCAGCAGCCGAGGGACAGGGGGCGTCTATGGCTACACCTTC
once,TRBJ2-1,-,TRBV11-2,CASSLVPGNNEQFF,TGTGCCAGCAGCTTAGTTCCAGGGAACAATGAGCAGTTCTTC
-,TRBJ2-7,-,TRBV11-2,CASSFIYEQYF,TGTGCCAGCAGCTTTATCTACGAGCAGTACTTC
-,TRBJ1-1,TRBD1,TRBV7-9,CASSQRQGTTEAFF,TGTGCCAGCAGCCAAAGACAGGGAACAACTGAAGCTTTCTTT
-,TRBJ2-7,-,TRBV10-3,CAISGTNTYEQYF,TGTGCCATCAGTGGGACTAACACCTACGAGCAGTACTTC
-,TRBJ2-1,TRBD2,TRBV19,CASSRLAQNEQFF,TGTGCCAGTAGCCGACTAGCGCAGAATGAGCAGTTCTTC
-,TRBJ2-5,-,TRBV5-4,CASGDTAETQYF,TGTGCCAGCGGTGACACGGCAGAGACCCAGTACTTC
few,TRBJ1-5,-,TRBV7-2,CASSRGGRLGQPQHF,TGTGCCAGCAGCCGGGGGGGGCGCTTAGGCCAGCCCCAGCATTTT
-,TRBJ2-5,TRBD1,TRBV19,CASAGTGHWGTQYF,TGTGCCAGCGCCGGGACAGGACACTGGGGGACCCAGTACTTC
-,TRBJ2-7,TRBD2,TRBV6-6,CASRATSGNTYEQYF,TGTGCCAGCAGGGCCACTAGCGGTAATACCTACGAGCAGTACTTC
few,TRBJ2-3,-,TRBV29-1,CSVENRVSQGAQYF,TGCAGCGTTGAGAACAGGGTATCCCAGGGAGCGCAGTATTTT
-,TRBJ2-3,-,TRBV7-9,CASSLEGAQYF,TGTGCCAGCAGCTTAGAGGGAGCGCAGTATTTT
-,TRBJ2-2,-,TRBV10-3,CAIRSEATATGELFF,TGTGCCATCAGGTCAGAGGCGACGGCCACCGGGGAGCTGTTTTTT
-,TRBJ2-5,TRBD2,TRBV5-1,CASGTSGAVQETQYF,TGCGCCAGCGGGACTAGCGGGGCGGTCCAAGAGACCCAGTACTTC
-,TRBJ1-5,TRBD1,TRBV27,CASSRTRGPNQPQHF,TGTGCCAGCAGTCGAACCAGGGGGCCCAATCAGCCCCAGCATTTT
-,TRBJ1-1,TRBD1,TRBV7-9,CASSLGFDRAEAFF,TGTGCCAGCAGCTTGGGGTTCGACAGGGCCGAAGCTTTCTTT
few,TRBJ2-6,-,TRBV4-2,CASSPFLGSGGANVLTF,TGTGCCAGCAGCCCTTTCCTCGGGTCGGGTGGGGCCAACGTCCTGACTTTC
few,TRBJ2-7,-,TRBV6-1,CASSYDGGREQYF,TGTGCCAGCAGTTATGACGGAGGGCGCGAGCAGTACTTC